Each of the 3 T cell receptor beta chains below was sequenced from the same sample in a study of post-analysis software for immune sequencing data. Overall study findings and caveats: A handful of TRBV segments appeared more often in patients than in controls, and TRBV5-6, TRBV5-1 and TRBV20-1 were among these.

The TCR beta cDNA libraries contained unique molecular identifiers. TCRdb redid the calling of the PCR reads with MiXCR, one entry per CDR3 protein. Of about 460,000 distinct CDR3 sequences listed, over 35% were seen once; the top ten hold around 10%. Their target antigens are unknown. Sequenced sample: blood. The receptors were gathered from a girl between 5 and 17 years old with multiple sclerosis.

In its sample, this clonotype was seen a few times. This chain links TRBV7-9 with TRBJ2-7, with 10 bases fitting TRBD2. The CDR3 loop spans 16 amino acids. Germline CDR1 reads SEHNR; CDR2 reads FQNEAQ (reference sequence). V shed 3 bases, J shed 9 bases, and the junction held 14 bases outside the gene matches. CDR3: CASSLEAGGFLRGQYF. The CDR3 DNA is TGTGCCAGCAGCTTGGAAGCGGGAGGGTTCCTCCGGGGGCAGTACTTC. Complete variable domain (other parts from reference TRBV7-9 and TRBJ2-7): DTGVSQNPRHKITKRGQNVTFRCDPISEHNRLYWYRQTLGQGPEFLTYFQNEAQLEKSRLLSDRFSAERPKGSFSTLEIQRTEQGDSAMYLCASSLEAGGFLRGQYFGPGTRLTVT.

The chain has TRBV29-1 and TRBJ2-5, with 12 bases aligning to TRBD2. The CDR3 spans 16 residues. Trimming cost V 4 bases and J 5 bases; bases outside gene matches: 11. CDR1 SQVTM and CDR2 ANQGSEA come from the germline V gene. DNA for the CDR3: TGCAGCGTTGCCTTTGGACTAGCGGGACCCCTGGAGACCCAGTACTTC. Amino acids: CSVAFGLAGPLETQYF. Full variable domain (rest looked up from reference TRBV29-1 and TRBJ2-5): SAVISQKPSRDICQRGTSLTIQCQVDSQVTMMFWYRQQPGQSLTLIATANQGSEATYESGFVIDKFPISRPNLTFSTLTVSNMSPEDSSIYLCSVAFGLAGPLETQYFGPGTRLLVL.

The J gene is TRBJ2-3, the V gene TRBV5-1, with a tentative D call TRBD2 (6 bases). Germline CDR1 SGHRS, CDR2 YFSETQ. Trimming shortened V by 7 bases and J by 0 bases, and 21 bases separated the two germline ends. The length of the CDR3 is 17 residues. The DNA of the CDR3 is TGCGCCAGCGGAGCGGGCTACGGGACTCATAGCACAGATACGCAGTATTTT. Protein product: CASGAGYGTHSTDTQYF.